The TCR beta chain under discussion was sequenced for a study of T cells expressing NK-cell markers. Across the study: There were seven HCMV-seropositive donors and one seronegative donor among the eight sequenced.

Findings and caveats of the study: The study found dominant NKG2C+ clonotypes at about 1.0-7.5% of CD8+ T cells in roughly six donors.

Note on this clonotype: Its antigen is currently unknown.

TCR beta cDNA was made by 5'RACE template switching with UMIs. TCRdb re-analyzed the 5' RACE reads; it lists each CDR3 protein once, without DNA. Recorded for this sample: some 150,000 distinct CDR3 sequences. CDR3 length equals 13 residues. The germline gives CDR1 KGHDR, CDR2 SFDVKD. The rearrangement links TRBV24-1 to TRBJ2-1. This sequence was found in a man younger than 35 in good health. The sequenced sample was blood T cells: a sorted CD56 or NKG2C T cell subset, CD4+ or CD8+ T cells, or bulk PBMC T cells (not recorded which). CDR3 loop: CATSDFRGDEQFF.